This TCR beta chain was sequenced during a study of OX40 agonist ivuxolimab in advanced cancers. Study-wide points: The authors did not determine the antigen specificity of the expanded peripheral T cells. At doses 0.1 to 3.0 mg/kg, CD4+ and CD8+ clones expanded.

The data were produced by immunoSEQ multiplex PCR, yet TCRdb's version contains in-frame clones alone and is incomplete. The sample includes some 25,000 clones, 60% to 85% of them seen just once. The CDR3 totals 13 residues. CDR1 SGHTA and CDR2 FQGNSA come from the germline V gene. Trimming removed 5 bases at V and 4 bases at J, with 11 bases between. Comment on this clone: Its target is not known.

The sampling schedule covered blood at baseline, cycle 4 day 1, and cycle 7 day 1. The clonotype comes from an adult with an advanced solid tumor such as melanoma, head and neck, liver or kidney cancer. This chain connects TRBV7-2 to TRBJ1-2; D gene ambiguous. The specimen was CD4+ or CD8+ T cells sorted from blood, collected in a trial of the OX40 agonist ivuxolimab. CDR3 in amino acids: CASSLTALYGYTF. The CDR3, as DNA: TGTGCCAGCAGCCTAACTGCTCTCTATGGCTACACCTTC.